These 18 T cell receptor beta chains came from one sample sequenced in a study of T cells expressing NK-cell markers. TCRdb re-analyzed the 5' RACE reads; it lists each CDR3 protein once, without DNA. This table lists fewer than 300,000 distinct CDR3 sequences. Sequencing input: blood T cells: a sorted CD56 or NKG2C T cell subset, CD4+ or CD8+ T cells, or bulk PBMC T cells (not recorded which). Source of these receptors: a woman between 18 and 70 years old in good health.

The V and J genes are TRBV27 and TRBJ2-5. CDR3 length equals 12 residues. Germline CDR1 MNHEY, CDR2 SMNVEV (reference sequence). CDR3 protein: CATPELQETQYF.

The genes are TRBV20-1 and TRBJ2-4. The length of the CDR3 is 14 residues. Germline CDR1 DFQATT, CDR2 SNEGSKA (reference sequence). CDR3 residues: CSAARQLAKNIQYF.

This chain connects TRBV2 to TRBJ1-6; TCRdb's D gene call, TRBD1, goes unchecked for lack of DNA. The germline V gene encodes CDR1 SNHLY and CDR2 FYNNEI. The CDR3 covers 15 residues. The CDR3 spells CASKGQGLYNSPLHF.

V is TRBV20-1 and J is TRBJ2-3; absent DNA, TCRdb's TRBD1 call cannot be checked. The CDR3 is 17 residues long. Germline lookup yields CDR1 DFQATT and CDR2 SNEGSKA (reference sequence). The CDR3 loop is CSASGTGPNSNTDTQYF.

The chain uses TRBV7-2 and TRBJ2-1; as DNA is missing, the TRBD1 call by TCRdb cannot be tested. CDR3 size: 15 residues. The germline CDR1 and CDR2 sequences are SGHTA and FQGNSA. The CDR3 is CASSPWDSTYNEQFF.

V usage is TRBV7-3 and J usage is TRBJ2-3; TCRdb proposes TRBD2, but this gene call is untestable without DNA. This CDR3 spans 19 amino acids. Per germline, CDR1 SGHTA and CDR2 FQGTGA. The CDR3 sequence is CASSLTGPLAGGRTDTQYF.

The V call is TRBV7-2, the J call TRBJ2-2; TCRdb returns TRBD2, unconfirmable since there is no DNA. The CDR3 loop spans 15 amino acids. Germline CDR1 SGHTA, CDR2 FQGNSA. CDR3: CASSLGLAGAGELFF.

The CDR3 is CASSLPLAGGPGEQFF. This chain connects TRBV5-4 to TRBJ2-1; the D call of TRBD2 rests on TCRdb alone, since no DNA is present to check it. The CDR3 runs to 16 residues. Per the germline V gene, CDR1 is SGHNT and CDR2 is YYREEE (reference sequence).

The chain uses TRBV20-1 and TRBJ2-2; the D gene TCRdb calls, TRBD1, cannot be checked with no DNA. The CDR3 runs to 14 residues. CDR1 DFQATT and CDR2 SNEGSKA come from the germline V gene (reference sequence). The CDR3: CSARDPRGTGELFF.

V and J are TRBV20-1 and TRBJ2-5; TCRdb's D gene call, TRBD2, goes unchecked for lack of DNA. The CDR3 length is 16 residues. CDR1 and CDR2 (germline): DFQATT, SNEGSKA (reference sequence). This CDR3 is CSALREGGLGGETQYF.

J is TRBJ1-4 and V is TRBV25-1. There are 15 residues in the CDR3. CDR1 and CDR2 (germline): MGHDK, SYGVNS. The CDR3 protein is CASSDLRDINEKLFF.

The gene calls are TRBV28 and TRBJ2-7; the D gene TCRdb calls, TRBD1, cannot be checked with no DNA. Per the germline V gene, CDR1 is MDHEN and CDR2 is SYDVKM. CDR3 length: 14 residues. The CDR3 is CASSRTGGTYEQYF.

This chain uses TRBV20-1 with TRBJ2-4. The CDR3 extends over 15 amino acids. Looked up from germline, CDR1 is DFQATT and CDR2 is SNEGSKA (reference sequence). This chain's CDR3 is CSSLAGDLAKNIQYF.

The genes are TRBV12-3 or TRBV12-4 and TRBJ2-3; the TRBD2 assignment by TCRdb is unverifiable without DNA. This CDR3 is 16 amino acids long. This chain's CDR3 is CASSPRDSGITDTQYF.

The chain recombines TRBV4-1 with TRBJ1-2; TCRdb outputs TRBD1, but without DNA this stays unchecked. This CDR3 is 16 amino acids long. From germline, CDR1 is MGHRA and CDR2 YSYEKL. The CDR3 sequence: CASSPLGTGAAYGYTF.

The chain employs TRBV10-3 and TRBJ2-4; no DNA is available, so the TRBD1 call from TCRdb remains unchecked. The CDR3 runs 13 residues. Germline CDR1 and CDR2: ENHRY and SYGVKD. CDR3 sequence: CAIRPGQGDIQYF.

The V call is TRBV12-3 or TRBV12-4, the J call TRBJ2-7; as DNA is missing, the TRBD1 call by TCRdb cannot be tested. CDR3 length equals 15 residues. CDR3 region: CASSLGDRGQYEQYF.

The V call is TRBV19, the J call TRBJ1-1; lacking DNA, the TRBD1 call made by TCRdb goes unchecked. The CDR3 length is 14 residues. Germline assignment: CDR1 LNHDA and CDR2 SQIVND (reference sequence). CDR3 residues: CASSISYGATEAFF.